The T cell receptor (beta chain) under discussion was sequenced for a study of blood T cell repertoires in COVID-19. Across the whole study: Acute-phase and convalescent COVID-19 samples originated in the United States, Italy and Spain. T cells, B-cell-depleted T cells, or PBMCs supplied cDNA or gDNA.

Germline lookup yields CDR1 SGHNT and CDR2 YENEEA. V was clipped by 5 bases and J by 3 bases, with 19 bases between them. This CDR3 region has 16 residues. The authors' processing: Amplifying reference gene primers gave estimates of nucleated cell counts. The method was immunoSEQ multiplex PCR; TCRdb's version includes in-frame clones alone and lacks a portion of them. Clone size and the V and J calls come from that table; the DNA yielded D and trimming. The table shows about 54,000 clones, with 90% occurring only once. The specimen was peripheral blood. This sequence was found in a woman aged 40-49 years with active COVID-19. The gene calls are TRBV11-3 and TRBJ2-5; D remains ambiguous. The CDR3, as DNA: TGTGCCAGCAGCCCCCCATTGGAGAGAGAAAAAGAGACCCAGTACTTC. This translates into CASSPPLEREKETQYF.